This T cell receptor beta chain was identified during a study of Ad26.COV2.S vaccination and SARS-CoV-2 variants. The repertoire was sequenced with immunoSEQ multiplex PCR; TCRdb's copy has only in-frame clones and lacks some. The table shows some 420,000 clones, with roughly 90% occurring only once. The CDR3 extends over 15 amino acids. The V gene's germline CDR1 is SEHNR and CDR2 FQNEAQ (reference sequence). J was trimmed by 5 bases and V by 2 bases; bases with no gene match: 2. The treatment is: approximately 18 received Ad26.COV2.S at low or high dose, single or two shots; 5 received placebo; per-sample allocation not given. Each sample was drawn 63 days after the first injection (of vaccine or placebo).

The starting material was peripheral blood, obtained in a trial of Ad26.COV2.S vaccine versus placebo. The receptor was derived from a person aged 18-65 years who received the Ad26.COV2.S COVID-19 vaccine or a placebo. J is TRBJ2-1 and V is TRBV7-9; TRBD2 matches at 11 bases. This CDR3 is CASSLFSGGDNEQFF. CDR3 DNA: TGTGCCAGCAGCTTATTTAGCGGGGGGGACAATGAGCAGTTCTTC.